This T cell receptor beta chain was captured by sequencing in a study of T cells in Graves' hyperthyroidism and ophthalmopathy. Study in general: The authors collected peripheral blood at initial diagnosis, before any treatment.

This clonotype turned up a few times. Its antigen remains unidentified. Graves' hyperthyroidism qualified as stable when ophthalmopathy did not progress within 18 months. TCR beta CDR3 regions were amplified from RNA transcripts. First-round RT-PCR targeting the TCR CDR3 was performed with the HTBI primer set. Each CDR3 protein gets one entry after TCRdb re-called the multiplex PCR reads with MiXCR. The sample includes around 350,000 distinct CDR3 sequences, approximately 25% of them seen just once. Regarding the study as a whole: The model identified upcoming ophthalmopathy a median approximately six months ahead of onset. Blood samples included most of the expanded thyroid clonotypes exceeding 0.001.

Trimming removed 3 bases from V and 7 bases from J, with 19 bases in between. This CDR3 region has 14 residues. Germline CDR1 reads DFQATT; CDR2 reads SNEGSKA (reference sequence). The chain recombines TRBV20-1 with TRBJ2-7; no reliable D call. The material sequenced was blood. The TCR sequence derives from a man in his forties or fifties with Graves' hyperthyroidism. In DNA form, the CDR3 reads TGCAGTGCTAGGGAAGCCCTATTCCCTTGGGAGCAGTACTTC. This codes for CSAREALFPWEQYF.